This T cell receptor beta chain was retrieved from a study of shared clonotypes between healthy human individuals. Only in-frame clones appear in the TCRdb table, and some are missing; sequencing was by immunoSEQ multiplex PCR. The table has more than 2 million clones, 85% to 95% seen once. In germline, CDR1 is SGHRS, CDR2 YFSETQ. The V and J ends lost 5 bases and 3 bases respectively, with 15 bases between them. The CDR3 covers 14 residues. Sequencing was performed on naive CD4+ T cells sorted from blood. Subset given: CD45RA+ positively selected. This rearrangement joins TRBV5-1 to TRBJ2-7; possible D gene TRBD1, 5 bases. This receptor was taken from a man between 18 and 29 years old in good health. This CDR3 reads CASRRTPMGYEQYF. The DNA for the CDR3 is TGCGCCAGCAGGCGGACACCCATGGGCTACGAGCAGTACTTC.